The 30 T cell receptor beta chains in this list originate from one sample, sequenced in a study of blood T cell repertoires in COVID-19 (dated by TCRdb to about 2020). Receptor libraries were prepared by the immunoSEQ multiplex PCR assay. TCRdb obtained this table from immuneACCESS and retained in-frame rearrangements with V and J assigned. These tables miss some clones; where compared with another copy, unresolved V genes account for less than half of the shortfall, and the remainder is unexplained. This sample comprises around 230,000 clones, 82% of them detected only once. Around an eighth of the sample is in the top ten clones. Material for sequencing was peripheral blood. The receptors derive from an older woman with active or convalescent COVID-19.

The J gene is TRBJ1-1, the V gene TRBV9, with TRBD1 as a possible D gene (6 bases). Germline values: CDR1 SGDLS, CDR2 YYNGEE. The CDR3 is 14 residues long. V was pared by 4 bases and J by 9 bases, with 19 bases between. The CDR3 spells CASSPTGLGGQAFF. For the CDR3, the DNA is TGTGCCAGCAGCCCGACAGGACTCGGCGGGCAAGCTTTCTTT.

The chain carries TRBV11-2 and TRBJ2-4; the match to TRBD1 covers 7 bases. With 5 bases clipped from V and 3 bases from J, the junction kept 13 bases outside the gene matches. Germline V gives CDR1 SGHAT, CDR2 FQNNGV. The CDR3 spans 17 residues. DNA of the CDR3: TGTGCCAGCAGCCCCACGGACAGGCTGTTCCTCAAAAACATTCAGTACTTC. Translation: CASSPTDRLFLKNIQYF. Together with reference TRBV11-2 and TRBJ2-4, the CDR3 gives the full variable domain: EAGVAQSPRYKIIEKRQSVAFWCNPISGHATLYWYQQILGQGPKLLIQFQNNGVVDDSQLPKDRFSAERLKGVDSTLKIQPAKLEDSAVYLCASSPTDRLFLKNIQYFGAGTRLSVL.

This chain links TRBV14 with TRBJ1-2, with 9 bases fitting TRBD1. The CDR3 is 15 residues long. CDR1 is SGHDN and CDR2 is FVKESK in the germline V gene. The junction had 7 bases not matched to a gene; V was cut back by 4 bases and J by 4 bases. CDR3 in DNA: TGTGCCAGCAGCCGCGGGACAGGGTTTACCTATGGCTACACCTTC. This gives the protein CASSRGTGFTYGYTF. The full variable domain, its missing parts supplied by reference TRBV14 and TRBJ1-2, is EAGVTQFPSHSVIEKGQTVTLRCDPISGHDNLYWYRRVMGKEIKFLLHFVKESKQDESGMPNNRFLAERTGGTYSTLKVQPAELEDSGVYFCASSRGTGFTYGYTFGSGTRLTVV.

The J gene is TRBJ1-1, the V gene TRBV5-8; D is unresolved. There are 13 residues in the CDR3. From germline, CDR1 is SGHTS and CDR2 YDEGEE. V was cut by 4 bases and J by 6 bases, with 13 bases left in between. The CDR3 here is CASSPWRGSEAFF. The CDR3 region has the DNA TGTGCCAGCAGCCCATGGCGGGGATCTGAAGCTTTCTTT.

This clone was counted once. The junction departs from germline at one end; a sequencing error may be responsible. The chain combines TRBV12-3 or TRBV12-4 with TRBJ1-2; a possible D gene is TRBD1 (5 bases). The CDR3 has 13 amino acids. The CDR3 sequence: CVSSLAGLGGYTF. The CDR3 DNA reads as TGTGTCAGCAGTTTGGCAGGGCTCGGTGGCTACACCTTC.

The V gene is TRBV11-2, the J gene TRBJ2-1; D unclear. Between the trimmed V and J ends, which lost 2 bases and 8 bases, there was a span of 13 bases. The CDR3 runs to 14 residues. From germline, CDR1 is SGHAT and CDR2 FQNNGV. The CDR3 region is CASSLLPRMDEQFF. CDR3 DNA: TGTGCCAGCAGCTTATTGCCCAGGATGGATGAGCAGTTCTTC.

This clone turned up a few times. This specimen includes other DNA sequences encoding the same CDR3. The chain joins TRBV7-8 to TRBJ1-2; TRBD1 might be the D (6 bases). The CDR3 sequence is 13 residues long. Germline CDR1 and CDR2: SGHVS and FQNEAQ. V was pared by 5 bases and J by 1 base, with 8 bases between. The CDR3 loop is CASSPGVNYGYTF. The CDR3 coding sequence is TGTGCCAGCAGCCCAGGGGTTAACTATGGCTACACCTTC.

This rearrangement joins TRBV5-4 to TRBJ2-1; no clear D gene. Germline V gene lookup returns CDR1 SGHNT and CDR2 YYREEE (reference sequence). The CDR3 covers 15 residues. V was pared by 0 bases and J by 3 bases, with 10 bases between. The CDR3 here is CASSLESQDYNEQFF. DNA of the CDR3: TGTGCCAGCAGCTTGGAGTCGCAGGACTACAATGAGCAGTTCTTC.

The chain employs TRBV6-5 and TRBJ1-2, with D possibly TRBD1 on 6 matching bases. Trimming removed 8 bases at V and 4 bases at J, with 14 bases between. This CDR3 has 13 residues. Germline V lookup: CDR1 MNHEY, CDR2 SVGAGI. In DNA, the CDR3 is TGTGCCAGCCCCGACAGGTCCCTCTATGGCTACACCTTC. This translates into CASPDRSLYGYTF.

This clone was counted a single time. The rearrangement joins TRBV3-1 (or the pseudogene TRBV3-2) to TRBJ1-2; tentative D call: TRBD1 (6 bases). Germline V CDR1 and CDR2: LGHDT, YNNKEL (reference sequence). The CDR3 has 15 amino acids. The V gene lost 2 bases and the J gene lost 5 bases, with 15 bases spanning the gap. The CDR3 spells CASSQTDRNPYGYTF. The CDR3 DNA sequence: TGTGCCAGCAGCCAAACGGACAGAAACCCATATGGCTACACCTTC.

The chain carries TRBV4-1 and TRBJ2-3, with TRBD2 matching over 7 bases. CDR1 is MGHRA, CDR2 YSYEKL, per germline. Trimming removed 0 bases from V and 3 bases from J; junction bases left unmatched: 6. CDR3 length: 16 residues. CDR3 sequence (DNA): TGCGCCAGCAGCCAAGAGGGGTGGCGGGGGACAGATACGCAGTATTTT. It specifies CASSQEGWRGTDTQYF.

V usage is TRBV5-5 and J usage is TRBJ2-7, with 10 bases identical to TRBD1. This CDR3 spans 14 amino acids. Germline trimming cut 4 bases from V and 4 bases from J; bases unmatched to any gene: 5. Germline V CDR1 and CDR2: SGHKS, YYEKEE (reference sequence). The CDR3 loop reads CASSVTGGHYEQYF. CDR3 sequence (DNA): TGTGCCAGCAGCGTGACAGGGGGCCATTACGAGCAGTACTTC.

The chain carries TRBV3-1 (or the pseudogene TRBV3-2) and TRBJ2-1, with 9 bases that match TRBD1. Trimming cost V 1 base and J 7 bases; bases outside gene matches: 5. Germline V CDR1 and CDR2: LGHDT, YNNKEL (reference sequence). The CDR3 sequence is 15 residues long. CDR3 sequence reads: CASSQVGTGRNEQFF. CDR3 in DNA: TGTGCCAGCAGCCAAGTAGGGACAGGGAGGAATGAGCAGTTCTTC.

This chain joins TRBV28 and TRBJ2-7; maybe TRBD1 (6 bases). This CDR3 is built from 14 residues. Trimming took off 7 bases at V and 3 bases at J, with 16 bases between the two ends. Germline loops: CDR1 MDHEN, CDR2 SYDVKM. The CDR3 nucleotides read TGTGCCAGCATTCGAGGGGGAACGGGCTACGAGCAGTACTTC. Translated, it gives CASIRGGTGYEQYF. The entire variable domain, with the rest obtained from reference TRBV28 and TRBJ2-7, is as follows: DVKVTQSSRYLVKRTGEKVFLECVQDMDHENMFWYRQDPGLGLRLIYFSYDVKMKEKGDIPEGYSVSREKKERFSLILESASTNQTSMYLCASIRGGTGYEQYFGPGTRLTVT.

Points on this clone: Different DNA sequences within this sample yield the same CDR3. This chain connects TRBV5-1 to TRBJ2-7; D might be TRBD1 (5 bases). Germline V gene lookup returns CDR1 SGHRS and CDR2 YFSETQ. This CDR3 is 14 amino acids long. Between the trimmed V and J ends, which lost 0 bases and 6 bases, there was a span of 13 bases. The CDR3 region has the DNA TGCGCCAGCAGCTTGGCCTCTCAGGGCGGCGAGCAGTACTTC. Its translation is CASSLASQGGEQYF. Full variable domain (remainder filled in from reference TRBV5-1 and TRBJ2-7): KAGVTQTPRYLIKTRGQQVTLSCSPISGHRSVSWYQQTPGQGLQFLFEYFSETQRNKGNFPGRFSGRQFSNSRSEMNVSTLELGDSALYLCASSLASQGGEQYFGPGTRLTVT.

A word on this clone: Other DNA sequences in the sample encode the same CDR3. The J gene is TRBJ2-5, the V gene TRBV11-2; D is unresolved. CDR1 is SGHAT, CDR2 FQNNGV, per germline. Between the trimmed V and J ends, which lost 1 base and 4 bases, there was a span of 4 bases. There are 12 residues in the CDR3. The CDR3 coding sequence is TGTGCCAGCAGCTTAGTGAGAGAGACCCAGTACTTC. This gives the protein CASSLVRETQYF.

The chain carries TRBV29-1 and TRBJ2-5; 10 nucleotides agree with TRBD2. CDR1 is SQVTM, CDR2 ANQGSEA, per germline. This CDR3 is built from 17 residues. The J segment lost 4 bases and the V segment lost 3 bases, leaving 14 bases of the junction unmatched. This CDR3 is CSVEEPAGGPGGETQYF. In DNA, the CDR3 is TGCAGCGTTGAGGAACCAGCGGGGGGGCCTGGCGGAGAGACCCAGTACTTC.

This rearrangement joins TRBV7-2 to TRBJ2-1; 7 nucleotides agree with TRBD1. V trimming: 1 base; J trimming: 5 bases; junction bases outside the gene matches: 8. The CDR3 runs 16 residues. Germline CDR1 reads SGHTA; CDR2 reads FQGNSA. The CDR3 sequence is CASSLVSGQLNNEQFF. The CDR3 coding sequence is TGTGCCAGCAGCTTAGTGTCGGGACAGTTAAACAATGAGCAGTTCTTC.

Note on this clone: The same CDR3 is also encoded by other DNA sequences in this sample. The rearrangement joins TRBV24-1 to TRBJ1-2; 10 positions match TRBD1. Germline loops: CDR1 KGHDR, CDR2 SFDVKD. V lost 3 bases, J lost 4 bases, and 4 bases stayed unmatched. This CDR3 spans 15 amino acids. As DNA, the CDR3 is TGTGCCACCAGTGATGGGACAGGGGCCCCCTATGGCTACACCTTC. This codes for CATSDGTGAPYGYTF.

The genes are TRBV10-3 and TRBJ2-1; D possibly corresponds to TRBD1 (6 bases). Trimming cost V 5 bases and J 0 bases, with 11 bases left between them. Germline V gene lookup returns CDR1 ENHRY and CDR2 SYGVKD. The CDR3 length is 15 residues. CDR3 DNA sequence: TGTGCCATCAGTCCCGGGACACGCTCCTACAATGAGCAGTTCTTC. As protein: CAISPGTRSYNEQFF.

This clone was detected once. The V and J genes are TRBV27 and TRBJ1-1, with 8 nucleotides matching TRBD1. The CDR3 spans 13 residues. V shed 4 bases and J 3 bases; nucleotides not matched to a gene: 1. The germline CDR1 and CDR2 sequences are MNHEY and SMNVEV (reference sequence). The CDR3 DNA reads as TGTGCCAGCAGTTACAGGGGGGACACTGAAGCTTTCTTT. Translating it yields CASSYRGDTEAFF.

The chain is built from TRBV6-5 and TRBJ1-5; possible D gene TRBD1, 6 bases. The length of the CDR3 is 14 residues. Germline assignment: CDR1 MNHEY and CDR2 SVGAGI. V was pared by 6 bases and J by 1 base, with 10 bases between. For the CDR3, the DNA is TGTGCCAGCAGCTCAGACAGGAGCAATCAGCCCCAGCATTTT. Translating it yields CASSSDRSNQPQHF.

The gene calls are TRBV5-6 and TRBJ1-5; unclear D gene. The V gene's germline CDR1 is SGHDT and CDR2 YYEEEE. This CDR3 region has 15 residues. V was pared by 4 bases and J by 2 bases, with 13 bases between. In nucleotides, the CDR3 is TGTGCCAGCAGCAATCGCGGGATGCGCAATCAGCCCCAGCATTTT. It yields the protein CASSNRGMRNQPQHF.

This chain links TRBV18 with TRBJ2-5; D is perhaps TRBD1 (6 bases). Trimming took 5 bases from V and 3 from J, leaving 16 bases between them. Germline CDR1 and CDR2: KGHSH and LQKENI. CDR3 size: 15 residues. CDR3 region: CASSYSISGEETQYF. The CDR3 nucleotides are TGTGCCAGCTCATACTCCATTTCAGGGGAAGAGACCCAGTACTTC.

The chain combines TRBV4-1 with TRBJ2-5; 12 bases align to TRBD2. V lost 1 base to trimming and J lost 2 bases; unmatched junction nucleotides: 2. Looked up from germline, CDR1 is MGHRA and CDR2 is YSYEKL. The CDR3 spans 16 residues. The DNA for the CDR3 is TGCGCCAGCAGCCAAGCAACTAGCGGGGGGCAAGAGACCCAGTACTTC. Translation gives CASSQATSGGQETQYF.

V and J are TRBV18 and TRBJ1-6; possibly TRBD1 for D (6 bases). This CDR3 has 16 residues. Germline CDR1 reads KGHSH; CDR2 reads LQKENI. With 3 bases removed from V and 4 bases from J, the gap between germline ends came to 13 bases. DNA of the CDR3: TGTGCCAGCTCACCCGCCCAGGACAGATATAATTCACCCCTCCACTTT. Its translation: CASSPAQDRYNSPLHF.

The chain links TRBV11-1 to TRBJ2-3; 10 bases are shared with TRBD1. V dropped 6 bases and J dropped 2; count of bases not matched to a gene: 5. Germline CDR1 is SGHAT and CDR2 is FQDESV (reference sequence). This CDR3 comprises 15 residues. CDR3 residues: CASRRGQGITDTQYF. The DNA for the CDR3 is TGTGCCAGCAGACGGGGACAGGGGATCACAGATACGCAGTATTTT.

The chain employs TRBV19 and TRBJ2-3; maybe TRBD1 (6 bases). The germline gives CDR1 LNHDA, CDR2 SQIVND (reference sequence). The CDR3 spans 14 residues. Deletions cut 9 bases from V and 0 bases from J, with 13 bases between. This CDR3 is CARRTAPSTDTQYF. In DNA, the CDR3 is TGTGCCAGGAGGACAGCCCCTAGCACAGATACGCAGTATTTT.

This clone was seen a handful of times. V is TRBV12-3 or TRBV12-4 and J is TRBJ1-1; D not resolved. V was clipped by 7 bases and J by 5 bases, with 14 bases between them. CDR3 length: 13 residues. The chain's CDR3 is CASTRESKTEAFF. CDR3 DNA: TGTGCCAGCACCCGGGAGAGCAAAACTGAAGCTTTCTTT.

The V and J genes are TRBV12-5 and TRBJ1-1, with 8 positions matching TRBD1. The V gene end was trimmed by 5 bases and the J gene end by 1 base; junction bases not matched to a gene: 6. The CDR3 loop spans 15 amino acids. In germline, CDR1 is LGHNT, CDR2 FRNRAP. The CDR3 loop is CASGTRQGPNTEAFF. The CDR3 bases are TGTGCTAGTGGTACCCGACAGGGGCCGAACACTGAAGCTTTCTTT.